This T cell receptor beta chain was obtained from a study of T cell repertoires in cytomegalovirus infection. Overall study: An indication of both CMV infection and matching HLA type came from public TCR beta signatures. Whole-study findings and limits: Cumulative frequency of public TCR beta families picked out carriers of CMV plus the relevant HLA. Dominating the ex vivo response were HLA-C-restricted CMV-specific TCR beta clonotypes.

Germline trimming cut 2 bases from V and 8 bases from J; bases unmatched to any gene: 4. Germline CDR1 WSHSY, CDR2 SAAADI. The CDR3 has 15 amino acids. This clonotype occurred many times. Its antigen is unidentified. TCRdb analysed the reads with MiXCR anew, one entry per CDR3 protein. This sample carries tens of thousands of distinct CDR3 sequences, about 21% of them seen once, and the ten largest clones take approximately 53%. This specimen was CD8+ T cells from cultured PBMCs, taken from culture after CMV antigen stimulation. This sequence was found in a human donor in good health (CMV status not recorded). Some clones in this sample may be carry-over from other donors' samples. The rearrangement uses TRBV10-2 and TRBJ2-1; 12 nucleotides match TRBD2. The CDR3: CASSEGGLAGDEQFF. DNA of the CDR3: TGCGCCAGCAGTGAGGGGGGACTAGCGGGTGATGAGCAGTTCTTC.